Following are 29 T cell receptor beta chains from one sample sequenced in a study of blood T cell repertoires in COVID-19. Libraries were prepared by immunoSEQ multiplex PCR; TCRdb keeps only in-frame clonotypes and omits some of them. The table lists some 91,000 clones, approximately 87% of them singletons. Sequencing was carried out using peripheral blood. Source of these receptors: a human donor in a cohort sampled during active COVID-19.

The chain is built from TRBV4-1 and TRBJ1-1; D gene uncertain. CDR3 length equals 14 residues. Germline CDR1 and CDR2: MGHRA and YSYEKL. The germline V and J ends were trimmed by 0 bases and 2 bases, with 7 bases remaining between them. The CDR3 sequence is CASSQDWSNTEAFF. CDR3 bases: TGCGCCAGCAGCCAAGATTGGAGTAACACTGAAGCTTTCTTT.

This chain uses TRBV7-8 with TRBJ1-2, with TRBD1 matching 9 bases. V shed 5 bases, J shed 0 bases, and the junction held 4 bases outside the gene matches. The CDR3 length is 15 residues. Germline CDR1 reads SGHVS; CDR2 reads FQNEAQ. The CDR3 nucleotides are TGTGCCAGCAGCGCCGACAGGGGGACTAACTATGGCTACACCTTC. Translated, it gives CASSADRGTNYGYTF.

In its sample, this clone was seen once. The chain has TRBV25-1 and TRBJ2-7; TRBD1 agrees at 10 bases. CDR1 is MGHDK, CDR2 SYGVNS, per germline. V was clipped by 10 bases and J by 0 bases; unmatched bases: 3. The CDR3 loop spans 13 amino acids. CDR3 residues: CATRDRGSYEQYF. The DNA for the CDR3 is TGTGCCACTCGGGACAGGGGCTCCTACGAGCAGTACTTC.

V and J are TRBV4-3 and TRBJ2-7; 8 bases match TRBD2. The trim removed 5 bases at V and 6 bases at J, leaving 9 bases unmatched. The CDR3 is 14 amino acids. Germline CDR1 reads LGHNA; CDR2 reads YSLEER. The CDR3 nucleotides read TGCGCCAGCAGCACACGATCTACTAGCGGCGAGCAGTACTTC. Translating gives CASSTRSTSGEQYF.

This clone was seen once. The chain joins TRBV4-1 to TRBJ1-3; 7 nucleotides line up with TRBD1. Germline loops: CDR1 MGHRA, CDR2 YSYEKL. V shed 3 bases and J 8 bases; nucleotides not matched to a gene: 22. The CDR3 has 19 amino acids. The CDR3 DNA reads as TGCGCCAGCAGCCAGCCCATACTCCGGGACAGCGCTCGAGACTACACCATATATTTT. Translation: CASSQPILRDSARDYTIYF.

This chain joins TRBV11-2 and TRBJ2-2; TRBD2 matches 7 bases. Germline V gene sequence: CDR1 SGHAT, CDR2 FQNNGV. CDR3 length: 15 amino acids. After removal of 2 bases from V and 5 bases from J, the junction contained 5 bases not matched to a gene. The CDR3 bases are TGTGCCAGCAGCTTAAATCCCGGGGGGACCGGGGAGCTGTTTTTT. Its translation: CASSLNPGGTGELFF.

The CDR3 is CASSLAGQGRDTQYF. The CDR3 DNA is TGTGCCAGCAGCTTAGCGGGACAGGGGAGAGATACGCAGTATTTT. The genes are TRBV7-2 and TRBJ2-3, with 10 bases fitting TRBD1. J lost 5 bases, V lost 0 bases, and 2 bases had no gene match. The CDR3 covers 15 residues. Germline lookup yields CDR1 SGHTA and CDR2 FQGNSA.

The chain is built from TRBV6-6 and TRBJ1-6, with 9 positions matching TRBD1. Germline trimming cut 6 bases from V and 7 bases from J; bases unmatched to any gene: 7. The CDR3 is 15 residues long. The germline CDR1 and CDR2 sequences are MNHNY and SVGAGI (reference sequence). As DNA, the CDR3 is TGTGCCAGCAGCACAGGGGGCCTCGTAAATTCACCCCTCCACTTT. It codes for CASSTGGLVNSPLHF.

A word on this clone: The same CDR3 can be traced to other DNA sequences in this sample. The V and J genes are TRBV2 and TRBJ2-7; unclear D gene. The length of the CDR3 is 12 residues. With 6 bases removed from V and 1 base from J, the gap between germline ends came to 7 bases. Germline-derived CDR1 and CDR2 are SNHLY and FYNNEI. The CDR3 sequence is CASRQISYEQYF. In DNA, the CDR3 is TGTGCCAGCAGACAAATTTCCTACGAGCAGTACTTC.

The CDR3 coding sequence is TGCGCCAGCAGCCAAGGAGAGTCAGGGGGTTACGAGCAGTACTTC. Protein sequence: CASSQGESGGYEQYF. The chain joins TRBV4-1 to TRBJ2-7; TRBD1 aligns across 7 bases. The CDR3 is 15 amino acids. Germline trimming cut 1 base from V and 4 bases from J; bases unmatched to any gene: 7. CDR1 is MGHRA and CDR2 is YSYEKL in the germline V gene.

The gene calls are TRBV30 and TRBJ1-2; D gene uncertain. The V gene lost 5 bases and the J gene lost 0 bases, with 10 bases spanning the gap. The germline CDR1 and CDR2 sequences are GTSNPN and SVGIG (reference sequence). The CDR3 spans 13 residues. The CDR3 reads CAWEPLANYGYTF. In nucleotides, the CDR3 is TGTGCCTGGGAACCCCTAGCTAACTATGGCTACACCTTC.

This clone was seen a few times. This chain uses TRBV10-1 with TRBJ2-1, with TRBD2 as a possible D gene (6 bases). With 0 bases removed from V and 0 bases from J, the gap between germline ends came to 15 bases. Germline V CDR1 and CDR2: WNHNN, SYGVQD (reference sequence). The CDR3 is 18 amino acids. In DNA form, the CDR3 reads TGCGCCAGCAGTGAGTCATTAGACGGGAGCCTCTCCTACAATGAGCAGTTCTTC. This sequence encodes CASSESLDGSLSYNEQFF.

This clone has just a few counts. V usage is TRBV27 and J usage is TRBJ2-2; 7 bases line up with TRBD1. This CDR3 is 15 amino acids long. The germline V gene has CDR1 MNHEY and CDR2 SMNVEV (reference sequence). The ends lost 4 bases at V and 2 bases at J; junction bases unmatched: 4. The CDR3 DNA reads TGTGCCAGCAGTTGGGACAGACAAAACACCGGGGAGCTGTTTTTT. This translates into CASSWDRQNTGELFF.

The V and J genes are TRBV30 and TRBJ2-7; D possibly corresponds to TRBD1 (6 bases). Germline V gives CDR1 GTSNPN, CDR2 SVGIG (reference sequence). This CDR3 comprises 13 residues. The V and J ends lost 0 bases and 2 bases respectively, with 8 bases between them. The CDR3 protein is CAWSVQGPYEQYF. CDR3 bases: TGTGCCTGGAGTGTACAGGGCCCCTACGAGCAGTACTTC.

The chain's CDR3 is CASKGAPHQPQHF. CDR3 sequence (DNA): TGTGCCAGCAAGGGGGCTCCCCATCAGCCCCAGCATTTT. The chain couples TRBV2 to TRBJ1-5; 7 bases are shared with TRBD1. CDR1 is SNHLY and CDR2 is FYNNEI in the germline V gene. This CDR3 has 13 amino acids. The J segment lost 5 bases and the V segment lost 7 bases, leaving 5 bases of the junction unmatched.

The genes are TRBV18 and TRBJ1-4; perhaps TRBD1 as D (6 bases). CDR1 and CDR2 from the germline V gene are KGHSH and LQKENI. V shed 3 bases and J shed 0 bases, with 8 bases lying between them. The CDR3 spans 15 residues. CDR3 bases: TGTGCCAGCTCACCCGACAGGCCAACTAATGAAAAACTGTTTTTT. Encoded protein: CASSPDRPTNEKLFF.

V is TRBV6-5 and J is TRBJ1-5; TRBD1 might be the D (6 bases). The V end was cut by 7 bases, the J end by 4 bases, with 14 bases between. There are 14 residues in the CDR3. From germline, CDR1 is MNHEY and CDR2 SVGAGI. The DNA for the CDR3 is TGTGCCAGCATCCTCAGTACAGGGAATCAGCCCCAGCATTTT. Residues: CASILSTGNQPQHF.

The chain has TRBV7-9 and TRBJ1-2, with D perhaps matching TRBD1 (6 bases). Germline V gene sequence: CDR1 SEHNR, CDR2 FQNEAQ (reference sequence). The CDR3 extends over 13 amino acids. The V gene lost 8 bases and the J gene lost 4 bases, with 14 bases spanning the gap. CDR3 sequence reads: CASVRDNGYGYTF. The CDR3, as DNA: TGTGCCAGCGTCCGGGACAACGGCTATGGCTACACCTTC.

This sequence joins TRBV6-2 or TRBV6-3 and TRBJ1-4; TRBD1 might be the D (6 bases). Germline CDR1 reads MNHEY; CDR2 reads SVGEGT. The CDR3 runs 16 residues. V lost 4 bases, J lost 8 bases, and 20 bases lay in between. The CDR3 region has the DNA TGTGCCAGCAGTTCCCAGGGACACCTCAGAAACGAAAAACTGTTTTTT. Translated: CASSSQGHLRNEKLFF.

The chain links TRBV2 to TRBJ1-5; a possible D gene is TRBD1 (5 bases). Per the germline V gene, CDR1 is SNHLY and CDR2 is FYNNEI. Trimming stripped 6 bases from V and 0 bases from J, with 21 bases between. The CDR3 spans 18 residues. CDR3 nucleotide sequence: TGTGCCAGCAGCACCGCCACACAGGAAGAATATAGCAATCAGCCCCAGCATTTT. It codes for CASSTATQEEYSNQPQHF. Together with reference TRBV2 and TRBJ1-5, the CDR3 gives the full variable domain: EPEVTQTPSHQVTQMGQEVILRCVPISNHLYFYWYRQILGQKVEFLVSFYNNEISEKSEIFDDQFSVERPDGSNFTLKIRSTKLEDSAMYFCASSTATQEEYSNQPQHFGDGTRLSIL.

This clone came up once. The chain joins TRBV7-9 to TRBJ2-1, with 9 bases fitting TRBD1. The CDR3 spans 14 residues. V trimming: 1 base; J trimming: 7 bases; junction bases outside the gene matches: 2. Germline-derived CDR1 and CDR2 are SEHNR and FQNEAQ (reference sequence). The CDR3 loop reads CASSLVGTGNEQFF. In nucleotides, the CDR3 is TGTGCCAGCAGCTTAGTGGGGACAGGGAATGAGCAGTTCTTC.

The chain recombines TRBV5-1 with TRBJ2-6; D unresolved. The ends were cut back, 0 bases at V and 0 bases at J, with 7 bases in the middle. The CDR3 is 16 residues long. The V gene's germline CDR1 is SGHRS and CDR2 YFSETQ. The DNA for the CDR3 is TGCGCCAGCAGCTTGGGGGCTTACTCTGGGGCCAACGTCCTGACTTTC. It is translated as CASSLGAYSGANVLTF.

The rearrangement joins TRBV11-2 to TRBJ1-2; TRBD1 aligns across 9 bases. Per the germline V gene, CDR1 is SGHAT and CDR2 is FQNNGV. V shed 5 bases, J shed 4 bases, and the junction held 2 bases outside the gene matches. This CDR3 has 13 amino acids. This CDR3 is CASSPGQGYGYTF. The CDR3 nucleotides read TGTGCCAGCAGCCCGGGACAGGGCTATGGCTACACCTTC.

The J gene is TRBJ2-7, the V gene TRBV18; 8 nucleotides agree with TRBD1. The ends lost 0 bases at V and 6 bases at J; junction bases unmatched: 7. Germline V gene sequence: CDR1 KGHSH, CDR2 LQKENI. The CDR3 extends over 15 amino acids. This CDR3 is CASSPPGQGVGEQYF. The CDR3 bases are TGTGCCAGCTCACCACCCGGACAGGGTGTAGGCGAGCAGTACTTC.

The chain carries TRBV30 and TRBJ1-2; D is ambiguous. Per germline, CDR1 GTSNPN and CDR2 SVGIG (reference sequence). The CDR3 has 13 amino acids. V gave up 0 bases and J gave up 8 bases, with 13 bases separating them. The CDR3 region is CAWSVSPSLGYTF. CDR3 sequence (DNA): TGTGCCTGGAGTGTCTCTCCCTCCTTGGGCTACACCTTC.

V usage is TRBV9 and J usage is TRBJ2-7; the match to TRBD1 covers 7 bases. CDR1 is SGDLS and CDR2 is YYNGEE in the germline V gene. The CDR3 contains 15 residues. V gave up 2 bases and J gave up 6 bases; unmatched junction bases: 11. The CDR3 DNA reads TGTGCCAGCAGCGTTACCCCGGGACAGAATATCGAGCAGTACTTC. Amino acids: CASSVTPGQNIEQYF.

The J gene is TRBJ1-3, the V gene TRBV9, with D possibly TRBD1 on 5 matching bases. With 4 bases removed from V and 1 base from J, the gap between germline ends came to 9 bases. The CDR3 has 14 residues. Germline V gene data show CDR1 as SGDLS and CDR2 as YYNGEE. CDR3 sequence: CASSIRGSGNTIYF. The CDR3 DNA sequence: TGTGCCAGCAGCATAAGGGGTTCTGGAAACACCATATATTTT. The variable domain in full, with the rest retrieved from reference TRBV9 and TRBJ1-3, is DSGVTQTPKHLITATGQRVTLRCSPRSGDLSVYWYQQSLDQGLQFLIQYYNGEERAKGNILERFSAQQFPDLHSELNLSSLELGDSALYFCASSIRGSGNTIYFGEGSWLTVV.

The genes are TRBV3-1 (or the pseudogene TRBV3-2) and TRBJ1-1, with 9 bases that match TRBD1. The CDR3 contains 16 residues. V lost 4 bases to trimming and J lost 4 bases; unmatched junction nucleotides: 10. Germline values: CDR1 LGHDT, CDR2 YNNKEL (reference sequence). This chain's CDR3 is CASSPMGDRVGTEAFF. In nucleotides, the CDR3 is TGTGCCAGCAGCCCCATGGGGGACAGGGTAGGCACTGAAGCTTTCTTT.

The chain uses TRBV4-3 and TRBJ2-5; 10 nucleotides line up with TRBD2. In germline, CDR1 is LGHNA, CDR2 YSLEER. The CDR3 is 16 amino acids. V was clipped by 1 base and J by 5 bases; unmatched bases: 7. The CDR3 here is CASSQGLAGAGETQYF. The CDR3 DNA reads as TGCGCCAGCAGCCAAGGGCTAGCGGGGGCCGGGGAGACCCAGTACTTC.